Presented here are 16 T cell receptor beta chains from one specimen sequenced in a study of blood T cell repertoires in COVID-19. Assay: immunoSEQ multiplex PCR; the TCRdb copy retains only in-frame clones and omits some. In the table there are about 240,000 clones, 75% to 90% of which are singletons. Sequencing input: peripheral blood. The source is a man aged 60 to 75 who had recovered from COVID-19.

The chain employs TRBV5-4 and TRBJ2-3; 8 bases are a match to TRBD2. This CDR3 region has 17 residues. The V gene end was trimmed by 0 bases and the J gene end by 1 base; junction bases not matched to a gene: 7. Germline V gene lookup returns CDR1 SGHNT and CDR2 YYREEE (reference sequence). CDR3 bases: TGTGCCAGCAGCTTGGTACGGGGTAGCGGGGGCACAGATACGCAGTATTTT. Protein: CASSLVRGSGGTDTQYF.

The chain carries TRBV19 and TRBJ2-5; 8 bases agree with TRBD1. The CDR3 consists of 17 residues. J was trimmed by 4 bases and V by 6 bases; bases with no gene match: 16. Germline V CDR1 and CDR2: LNHDA, SQIVND (reference sequence). In DNA, the CDR3 is TGTGCCAGTAGCCCCTCGCGCAGGGGGCAGCGCAGAGAGACCCAGTACTTC. Residues: CASSPSRRGQRRETQYF.

The chain has TRBV3-1 (or the pseudogene TRBV3-2) and TRBJ2-2; 7 nucleotides align to TRBD1. This CDR3 region has 16 residues. Trimming removed 4 bases from V and 0 bases from J; junction bases left unmatched: 5. Germline values: CDR1 LGHDT, CDR2 YNNKEL (reference sequence). The CDR3 DNA reads TGTGCCAGCAGCCGATACGGGACAGCGAACACCGGGGAGCTGTTTTTT. Translation: CASSRYGTANTGELFF.

The chain combines TRBV6-2 or TRBV6-3 with TRBJ2-5, with 8 bases lining up with TRBD2. Germline lookup yields CDR1 MNHEY and CDR2 SVGEGT. The CDR3 has 15 amino acids. J gave up 1 base and V 4 bases, and 5 bases lay outside the gene matches. The CDR3 is CASSFRTSPQETQYF. CDR3 sequence (DNA): TGTGCCAGCAGTTTCAGGACTAGCCCCCAAGAGACCCAGTACTTC.

The J gene is TRBJ2-4, the V gene TRBV2; the match to TRBD1 covers 7 bases. From germline, CDR1 is SNHLY and CDR2 FYNNEI. Unmatched junction bases numbered 6, after V lost 4 bases and J lost 0 bases. CDR3 length: 16 amino acids. CDR3 DNA: TGTGCCAGCAGTGGGGGACAGAACGTAGCCAAAAACATTCAGTACTTC. It specifies CASSGGQNVAKNIQYF.

This clone was seen a few times. The chain links TRBV5-1 to TRBJ1-3; TRBD1 might be the D (5 bases). Germline loops: CDR1 SGHRS, CDR2 YFSETQ. The length of the CDR3 is 14 residues. The ends were cut back, 4 bases at V and 4 bases at J, with 12 bases in the middle. CDR3 DNA sequence: TGCGCCAGCAGCCCCCGGGGGGAAGGAAACACCATATATTTT. Residues: CASSPRGEGNTIYF.

This chain connects TRBV7-9 to TRBJ2-1; D gene uncertain. Trimming shortened V by 1 base and J by 9 bases, and 13 bases separated the two germline ends. Germline V gene sequence: CDR1 SEHNR, CDR2 FQNEAQ (reference sequence). The CDR3 runs 14 residues. The CDR3 bases are TGTGCCAGCAGCTTAGTGGCCCTCGTTGGTGAGCAGTTCTTC. Amino acid sequence: CASSLVALVGEQFF.

The chain is built from TRBV5-1 and TRBJ1-1; no clear D gene. Deletions cut 2 bases from V and 1 base from J, with 9 bases between. CDR1 and CDR2 from the germline V gene are SGHRS and YFSETQ. This CDR3 spans 14 amino acids. For the CDR3, the DNA is TGCGCCAGCAGCTTACAACACCAGAACACTGAAGCTTTCTTT. Amino acids: CASSLQHQNTEAFF.

The chain uses TRBV5-1 and TRBJ2-7; TRBD1 matches 9 bases. Per the germline V gene, CDR1 is SGHRS and CDR2 is YFSETQ. The CDR3 is made up of 16 amino acids. Trimming cost V 3 bases and J 0 bases; bases outside gene matches: 7. CDR3 sequence: CASSWTDRGSSYEQYF. The CDR3 nucleotides are TGCGCCAGCAGCTGGACGGACAGGGGATCCTCCTACGAGCAGTACTTC.

The V and J genes are TRBV10-3 and TRBJ2-2; 9 nucleotides agree with TRBD1. Germline loops: CDR1 ENHRY, CDR2 SYGVKD. The V and J ends lost 7 bases and 5 bases, in that order; junction bases with no gene match: 5. The CDR3 is 14 amino acids. Written as DNA, the CDR3 is TGTGCCATCACCCGACAGGGGGGGACCGGGGAGCTGTTTTTT. Translated: CAITRQGGTGELFF.

The table lists this clone with a count of one. The V call is TRBV6-5, the J call TRBJ2-3; 9 positions match TRBD2. Germline trimming cut 6 bases from V and 1 base from J; bases unmatched to any gene: 5. Germline-derived CDR1 and CDR2 are MNHEY and SVGAGI. CDR3 length equals 15 residues. The DNA for the CDR3 is TGTGCCAGCAGCTGGAGCGGGGGGCGCACAGATACGCAGTATTTT. Translation: CASSWSGGRTDTQYF.

In nucleotides, the CDR3 is TGTGCCAGCAGCTCAACCTACAGGGACGAGCAGTACTTC. It translates to CASSSTYRDEQYF. This sequence joins TRBV5-4 and TRBJ2-7; a weak D match, TRBD1 (6 bases). This CDR3 region has 13 residues. Trimming shortened V by 3 bases and J by 5 bases, and 12 bases separated the two germline ends. Germline V lookup: CDR1 SGHNT, CDR2 YYREEE (reference sequence).

The chain uses TRBV14 and TRBJ1-1; possibly TRBD1 for D (5 bases). This CDR3 is built from 15 residues. V shed 0 bases and J shed 4 bases, with 12 bases lying between them. Germline-derived CDR1 and CDR2 are SGHDN and FVKESK. CDR3 residues: CASSQDSGRGTEAFF. CDR3 bases: TGTGCCAGCAGCCAAGATTCAGGGAGGGGCACTGAAGCTTTCTTT.

The chain couples TRBV20-1 to TRBJ1-4; weak D call: TRBD1 (5 bases). Germline assignment: CDR1 DFQATT and CDR2 SNEGSKA (reference sequence). This CDR3 comprises 13 residues. The V end lost 6 bases, the J end lost 15 bases, and 23 bases lay between the germline ends. The CDR3 loop reads CSASSGTKAKVFF. The CDR3 DNA reads TGCAGTGCAAGTTCCGGGACTAAGGCTAAAGTGTTTTTT.

DNA of the CDR3: TGTGCCAGCTCATTGACTGGTAACTATGGCTACACCTTC. Protein sequence: CASSLTGNYGYTF. The chain joins TRBV18 to TRBJ1-2; D gene ambiguous. Trimming left V 5 bases short and J 1 base short, with 8 bases between. Germline CDR1 and CDR2: KGHSH and LQKENI. The CDR3 loop spans 13 amino acids.

This sequence joins TRBV4-1 and TRBJ1-1; 8 positions agree with TRBD1. Germline V lookup: CDR1 MGHRA, CDR2 YSYEKL. Unmatched junction bases numbered 9, after V lost 3 bases and J lost 6 bases. The CDR3 runs 15 residues. In DNA form, the CDR3 reads TGCGCCAGCAGCCAGGTACAGGGGGGGAGCGCTGAAGCTTTCTTT. It is translated as CASSQVQGGSAEAFF.